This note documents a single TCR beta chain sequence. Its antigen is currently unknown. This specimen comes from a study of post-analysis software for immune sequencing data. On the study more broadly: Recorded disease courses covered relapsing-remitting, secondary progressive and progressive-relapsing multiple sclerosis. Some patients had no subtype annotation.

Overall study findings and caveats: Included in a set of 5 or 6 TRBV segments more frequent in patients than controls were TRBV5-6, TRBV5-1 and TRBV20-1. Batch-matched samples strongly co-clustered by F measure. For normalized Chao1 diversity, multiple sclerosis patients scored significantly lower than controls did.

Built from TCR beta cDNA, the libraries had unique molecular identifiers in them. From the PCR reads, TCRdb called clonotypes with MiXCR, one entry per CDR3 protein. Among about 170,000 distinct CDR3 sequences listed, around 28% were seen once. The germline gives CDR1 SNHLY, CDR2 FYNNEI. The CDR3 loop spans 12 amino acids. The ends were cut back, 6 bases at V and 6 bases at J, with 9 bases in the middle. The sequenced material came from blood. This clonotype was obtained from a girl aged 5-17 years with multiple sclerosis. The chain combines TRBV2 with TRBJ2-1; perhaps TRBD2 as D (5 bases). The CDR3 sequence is CASSGIGNEQFF. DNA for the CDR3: TGTGCCAGCAGCGGGATTGGCAATGAGCAGTTCTTC. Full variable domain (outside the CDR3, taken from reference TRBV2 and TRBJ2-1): EPEVTQTPSHQVTQMGQEVILRCVPISNHLYFYWYRQILGQKVEFLVSFYNNEISEKSEIFDDQFSVERPDGSNFTLKIRSTKLEDSAMYFCASSGIGNEQFFGPGTRLTVL.